This T cell receptor beta chain was retrieved from a study of cytomegalovirus exposure and HLA in healthy donors. V lost 2 bases, J lost 5 bases, and 3 bases stayed unmatched. Germline V gene data show CDR1 as MNHEY and CDR2 as SVGAGI. The CDR3 is 14 amino acids. The study ran its PCR with 60 Vbeta and 13 Jbeta primers. This table comes from immunoSEQ multiplex PCR, and its TCRdb copy is limited to in-frame clones, with some not included. Seen here are 200,000 to 250,000 clones, roughly four fifths observed once, and the top ten hold 0.58%. This clonotype was obtained from a woman aged 40 to 55 in good health and CMV-seronegative. This chain connects TRBV6-5 to TRBJ2-5, with TRBD2 identical over 9 bases. Sequencing used PBMCs. The CDR3 nucleotides are TGTGCCAGCAGTTACGGGACTAGCACGGAGACCCAGTACTTC. Its translation is CASSYGTSTETQYF.